This is a list of T cell receptor beta chains from one sample in a study of T cell repertoires in cytomegalovirus infection. TCRdb re-derived calls from the reads in MiXCR, one entry per CDR3 protein. The data contain some 500,000 distinct CDR3 sequences, 35% to 50% of them singletons. Their antigen targets remain unknown. The sequences come from cultured PBMCs, collected from culture after CMV antigen stimulation. The receptor set was obtained from a human donor in good health (CMV status not recorded). Some clones in this sample may be carry-over from other donors' samples. The CDR3 runs from the conserved cysteine through the conserved F or W. The order of the fields is clone size, D gene, J gene, V gene, CDR3 protein, CDR3 DNA. A D gene is named only where the DNA matches it firmly. Some rows have no size entry. The others give once, few or many, or a class for an expanded clone.

clone_size: .
d_call: TRBD2
j_call: TRBJ2-1
v_call: TRBV7-2
cdr3_aa: CASSLWLAGTNEQFF
cdr3_nt: TGTGCCAGCAGCTTATGGCTAGCGGGGACCAATGAGCAGTTCTTC

clone_size: few
d_call: .
j_call: TRBJ1-5
v_call: TRBV7-2
cdr3_aa: CASSFIRGDQPQHF
cdr3_nt: TGTGCCAGCAGCTTCATCAGAGGGGATCAGCCCCAGCATTTT

clone_size: few
d_call: .
j_call: TRBJ2-7
v_call: TRBV6-6
cdr3_aa: CASRGGLAVWEQYF
cdr3_nt: TGTGCCAGCAGGGGGGGGCTAGCGGTATGGGAGCAGTACTTC

clone_size: .
d_call: .
j_call: TRBJ2-5
v_call: TRBV20-1
cdr3_aa: CSARDAAESQETQYF
cdr3_nt: TGCAGTGCTAGAGATGCGGCGGAATCTCAAGAGACCCAGTACTTC

clone_size: .
d_call: .
j_call: TRBJ2-1
v_call: TRBV7-9
cdr3_aa: CASTTERDGYNEQFF
cdr3_nt: TGTGCCAGCACTACAGAACGGGACGGATACAATGAGCAGTTCTTC

clone_size: .
d_call: .
j_call: TRBJ1-2
v_call: TRBV7-2
cdr3_aa: CASSLSRDLSRGYTF
cdr3_nt: TGTGCCAGCAGCTTATCAAGGGATTTGTCTCGTGGCTACACCTTC

clone_size: .
d_call: TRBD2
j_call: TRBJ2-3
v_call: TRBV7-9
cdr3_aa: CASRQKWGGTDTQYF
cdr3_nt: TGTGCCAGTCGTCAGAAGTGGGGGGGAACAGATACGCAGTATTTT

clone_size: .
d_call: .
j_call: TRBJ1-2
v_call: TRBV12-3/TRBV12-4
cdr3_aa: CASSPPAEVGYTF
cdr3_nt: TGTGCCAGCAGTCCCCCCGCTGAGGTTGGCTACACCTTC

clone_size: .
d_call: TRBD1
j_call: TRBJ2-7
v_call: TRBV15
cdr3_aa: CATSMGQGFYEQYF
cdr3_nt: TGTGCCACCAGCATGGGACAGGGATTCTACGAGCAGTACTTC

clone_size: many
d_call: TRBD1
j_call: TRBJ1-5
v_call: TRBV7-2
cdr3_aa: CASSLFGTENQPQHF
cdr3_nt: TGTGCCAGCAGCCTGTTCGGGACAGAGAATCAGCCCCAGCATTTT

clone_size: .
d_call: .
j_call: TRBJ1-2
v_call: TRBV20-1
cdr3_aa: CSAPDSNYGYTF
cdr3_nt: TGCAGTGCTCCAGACAGTAACTATGGCTACACCTTC

clone_size: .
d_call: TRBD2
j_call: TRBJ2-1
v_call: TRBV19
cdr3_aa: CASSIDRAGGPWEEQFF
cdr3_nt: TGTGCCAGTAGTATAGATCGAGCGGGAGGGCCGTGGGAGGAGCAGTTCTTC

clone_size: .
d_call: .
j_call: TRBJ1-3
v_call: TRBV7-7
cdr3_aa: CASSPTVNSGNTIYF
cdr3_nt: TGTGCCAGCAGCCCCACCGTGAACTCTGGAAACACCATATATTTT

clone_size: few
d_call: .
j_call: TRBJ1-2
v_call: TRBV5-1
cdr3_aa: CASSPGAGMDYGYTF
cdr3_nt: TGCGCCAGCAGCCCGGGGGCAGGGATGGACTATGGCTACACCTTC

clone_size: .
d_call: .
j_call: TRBJ1-1
v_call: TRBV6-1
cdr3_aa: CASRFEMTGTEAFF
cdr3_nt: TGTGCCAGCAGATTTGAAATGACGGGGACTGAAGCTTTCTTT

clone_size: few
d_call: .
j_call: TRBJ2-3
v_call: TRBV3-1
cdr3_aa: CASSQEPDTQYF
cdr3_nt: TGTGCCAGCAGCCAGGAACCAGATACGCAGTATTTT

clone_size: .
d_call: TRBD1
j_call: TRBJ2-7
v_call: TRBV7-1
cdr3_aa: CASSSGDRDRVF
cdr3_nt: TGTGCCAGCAGCTCGGGAGACCGGGACAGGGTCTTC

clone_size: few
d_call: .
j_call: TRBJ1-6
v_call: TRBV18
cdr3_aa: CASSPGRGRNSPLHF
cdr3_nt: TGTGCCAGCTCACCAGGAAGGGGTAGGAATTCACCCCTCCACTTT

clone_size: .
d_call: TRBD2
j_call: TRBJ2-7
v_call: TRBV28
cdr3_aa: CASQERGYEQYF
cdr3_nt: TGTGCCAGCCAGGAGCGGGGGTACGAGCAGTACTTC

clone_size: few
d_call: .
j_call: TRBJ2-5
v_call: TRBV29-1
cdr3_aa: CSVEGGAGETQYF
cdr3_nt: TGCAGCGTTGAAGGGGGGGCTGGGGAGACCCAGTACTTC

clone_size: .
d_call: TRBD2
j_call: TRBJ2-7
v_call: TRBV7-6
cdr3_aa: CASSLRGPGLAGEEAYEQYF
cdr3_nt: TGTGCCAGCAGCTTAAGGGGGCCGGGACTAGCGGGAGAAGAGGCCTACGAGCAGTACTTC

clone_size: .
d_call: TRBD1
j_call: TRBJ2-6
v_call: TRBV15
cdr3_aa: CATSRGRQGYSGANVLTF
cdr3_nt: TGTGCCACCAGCAGAGGAAGACAGGGTTACTCTGGGGCCAACGTCCTGACTTTC

clone_size: .
d_call: .
j_call: TRBJ2-7
v_call: TRBV12-3/TRBV12-4
cdr3_aa: CASGIRQEQYF
cdr3_nt: TGTGCCAGCGGGATAAGACAGGAGCAGTACTTC

clone_size: .
d_call: .
j_call: TRBJ2-7
v_call: TRBV27
cdr3_aa: CASISGTRRYEQYF
cdr3_nt: TGTGCCAGCATTTCCGGGACACGGCGCTACGAGCAGTACTTC

clone_size: .
d_call: .
j_call: TRBJ1-2
v_call: TRBV5-5
cdr3_aa: CASRPQRGYGYTF
cdr3_nt: TGTGCCAGCAGACCACAGCGCGGCTATGGCTACACCTTC

clone_size: .
d_call: .
j_call: TRBJ2-1
v_call: TRBV7-2
cdr3_aa: CASSFLGSYNEQFF
cdr3_nt: TGTGCCAGCAGCTTTCTAGGTTCCTACAATGAGCAGTTCTTC

clone_size: few
d_call: .
j_call: TRBJ1-4
v_call: TRBV14
cdr3_aa: CASSGRSAGEKLFF
cdr3_nt: TGTGCCAGCAGCGGGAGATCTGCGGGTGAAAAACTGTTTTTT

clone_size: .
d_call: TRBD2
j_call: TRBJ2-3
v_call: TRBV7-8
cdr3_aa: CASSLGSGRTDTQYF
cdr3_nt: TGTGCCAGCAGCTTAGGTAGCGGGAGGACAGATACGCAGTATTTT

clone_size: few
d_call: TRBD1
j_call: TRBJ2-7
v_call: TRBV7-9
cdr3_aa: CASSATGASPYEQYF
cdr3_nt: TGTGCCAGCAGCGCCACAGGGGCTAGTCCCTACGAGCAGTACTTC

clone_size: .
d_call: .
j_call: TRBJ1-1
v_call: TRBV2
cdr3_aa: CASSEGMAEAFF
cdr3_nt: TGTGCCAGCAGTGAAGGGATGGCTGAAGCTTTCTTT

clone_size: .
d_call: .
j_call: TRBJ2-1
v_call: TRBV24-1
cdr3_aa: CATSDFMENEQFF
cdr3_nt: TGTGCCACCAGTGATTTTATGGAAAATGAGCAGTTCTTC

clone_size: .
d_call: .
j_call: TRBJ2-2
v_call: TRBV5-1
cdr3_aa: CASSLAEPTGELFF
cdr3_nt: TGCGCCAGCAGCTTGGCCGAGCCCACCGGGGAGCTGTTTTTT

clone_size: .
d_call: TRBD1
j_call: TRBJ2-7
v_call: TRBV7-6
cdr3_aa: CASSLVGTANEQYF
cdr3_nt: TGTGCCAGCAGCTTAGTAGGGACAGCCAACGAGCAGTACTTC

clone_size: .
d_call: .
j_call: TRBJ1-4
v_call: TRBV7-8
cdr3_aa: CASSLVYEKLFF
cdr3_nt: TGTGCCAGCAGCTTAGTATATGAAAAACTGTTTTTT

clone_size: medium-sized
d_call: TRBD2
j_call: TRBJ2-5
v_call: TRBV7-2
cdr3_aa: CASSLVIGRGGRSGTQYF
cdr3_nt: TGTGCCAGCAGCTTAGTGATCGGGCGGGGGGGCCGGTCTGGGACCCAGTACTTC

clone_size: many
d_call: .
j_call: TRBJ2-3
v_call: TRBV7-2
cdr3_aa: CASSLVGPTDTQYF
cdr3_nt: TGTGCCAGCAGCTTAGTAGGTCCCACAGATACGCAGTATTTT

clone_size: .
d_call: .
j_call: TRBJ2-2
v_call: TRBV20-1
cdr3_aa: CSAREGAANTGELFF
cdr3_nt: TGCAGTGCTAGAGAGGGGGCCGCGAACACCGGGGAGCTGTTTTTT

clone_size: .
d_call: .
j_call: TRBJ2-1
v_call: TRBV7-9
cdr3_aa: CASSLGPRLNEQFF
cdr3_nt: TGTGCCAGCAGCTTAGGGCCCAGACTCAATGAGCAGTTCTTC

clone_size: .
d_call: .
j_call: TRBJ2-5
v_call: TRBV4-3
cdr3_aa: CASSQSGSAVETQYF
cdr3_nt: TGCGCCAGCAGCCAATCCGGGTCCGCGGTCGAGACCCAGTACTTC

clone_size: few
d_call: .
j_call: TRBJ1-2
v_call: TRBV7-2
cdr3_aa: CASSRRTLYGYTF
cdr3_nt: TGTGCCAGCAGCCGCCGGACCCTGTATGGCTACACCTTC